This note documents a single T cell receptor (beta chain) sequence. This record belongs to a study of glioma-infiltrating T cells after dendritic cell vaccination. Clones were sequenced by immunoSEQ multiplex PCR, and TCRdb holds only the in-frame ones, with some missing. Found here are approximately 67,000 clones, about 86% of them singletons; the top ten hold roughly 7.9%. The sequence was obtained from a human donor with glioblastoma. The specimen was blood, collected before dendritic cell vaccination.

In DNA form, the CDR3 reads TGTGCCTGGAGTAGGTCTTCCGCAGGGTTTGGCTACACCTTC. The encoded protein is CAWSRSSAGFGYTF. This chain uses TRBV30 with TRBJ1-2; tentatively, D is TRBD1 (5 bases). The V gene's germline CDR1 is GTSNPN and CDR2 SVGIG (reference sequence). The CDR3 has 14 residues. V lost 2 bases, J lost 7 bases, and 17 bases lay in between.